The sequence of this T cell receptor (beta chain) was determined in a study of identical twins. Among all donors, each was a healthy Caucasian. TCRdb itself ran the 5' RACE reads through MiXCR, one entry per CDR3 protein. The table includes 350,000 to 450,000 distinct CDR3 sequences, about a fifth detected once. This clonotype turned up a few times. As yet, its antigen is unknown. Study-wide results and limits: Out-of-frame alpha sequences shared by twins were enriched for low generation probability. Fewer insertions characterized abundant cord blood beta clonotypes, whereas memory repertoires showed none.

CDR3 length: 14 amino acids. The ends were cut back, 2 bases at V and 5 bases at J, with 12 bases in the middle. Germline CDR1 DFQATT, CDR2 SNEGSKA (reference sequence). The sequenced material came from naive T cells sorted from blood. This TCR was recovered from a man aged 50 to 59 in good health. The chain has TRBV20-1 and TRBJ1-4; D is unclear. The CDR3 DNA sequence: TGCAGTGCTAGAATCCCCTCGCAAAATGAAAAACTGTTTTTT. Its translation is CSARIPSQNEKLFF.